This T cell receptor (beta chain) is drawn from a study of early T cells in non-severe SARS-CoV-2 infection. Overall study context: RNA in bulk from unsorted whole blood was sequenced, and chains were unpaired.

This clonotype was counted at least ten times. TCRdb processed the 5' RACE reads anew with MiXCR; each CDR3 protein has one entry. The sample holds fewer than 40,000 distinct CDR3 sequences, under 4.5% seen once. CDR3 size: 12 residues. Trimming cost V 10 bases and J 6 bases, with 14 bases left between them. The V call is TRBV12-3 or TRBV12-4, the J call TRBJ2-3; D is undetermined. The clonotype originates from an adult who was a healthcare worker with PCR-confirmed SARS-CoV-2 infection or an uninfected control (not recorded which). The sample consisted of whole blood. The CDR3 region is CATTELRDTQYF. In nucleotides, the CDR3 is TGTGCCACCACCGAGTTACGGGATACGCAGTATTTT.